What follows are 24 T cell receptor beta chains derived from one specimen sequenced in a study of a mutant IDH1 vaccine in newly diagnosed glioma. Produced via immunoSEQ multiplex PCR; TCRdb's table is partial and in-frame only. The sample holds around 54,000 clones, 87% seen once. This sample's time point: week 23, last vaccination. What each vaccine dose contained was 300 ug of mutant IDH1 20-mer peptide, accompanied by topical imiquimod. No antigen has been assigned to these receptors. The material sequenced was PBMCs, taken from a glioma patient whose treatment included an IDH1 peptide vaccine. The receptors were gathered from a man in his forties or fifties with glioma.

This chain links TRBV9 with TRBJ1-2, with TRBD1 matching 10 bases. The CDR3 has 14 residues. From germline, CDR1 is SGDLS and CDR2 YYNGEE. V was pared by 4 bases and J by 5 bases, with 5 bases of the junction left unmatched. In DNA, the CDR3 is TGTGCCAGCAGCCGACAGGGGGCGCAGTATGGCTACACCTTC. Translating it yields CASSRQGAQYGYTF.

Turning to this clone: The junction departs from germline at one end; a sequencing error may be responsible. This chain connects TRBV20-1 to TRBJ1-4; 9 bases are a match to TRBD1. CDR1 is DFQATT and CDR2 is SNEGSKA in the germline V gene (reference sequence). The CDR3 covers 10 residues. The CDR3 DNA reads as TGCAGTGCTGGGGGGACAGGGCTTAATTTC. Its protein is CSAGGTGLNF.

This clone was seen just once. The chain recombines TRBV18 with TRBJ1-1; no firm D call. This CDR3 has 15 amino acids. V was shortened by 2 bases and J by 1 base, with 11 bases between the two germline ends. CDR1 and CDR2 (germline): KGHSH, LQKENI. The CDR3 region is CASSPGQQTNTEAFF. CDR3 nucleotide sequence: TGTGCCAGCTCACCAGGCCAGCAAACGAACACTGAAGCTTTCTTT.

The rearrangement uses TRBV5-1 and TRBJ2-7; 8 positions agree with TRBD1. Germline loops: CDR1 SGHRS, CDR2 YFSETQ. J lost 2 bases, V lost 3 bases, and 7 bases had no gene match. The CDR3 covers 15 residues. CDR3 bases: TGCGCCAGCAGCTGGATGGCGGGACAGGCCTACGAGCAGTACTTC. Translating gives CASSWMAGQAYEQYF.

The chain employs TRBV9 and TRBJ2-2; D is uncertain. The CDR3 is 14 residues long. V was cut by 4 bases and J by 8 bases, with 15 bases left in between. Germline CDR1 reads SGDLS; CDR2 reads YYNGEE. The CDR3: CASSLAYNLGELFF. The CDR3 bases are TGTGCCAGCAGCTTGGCTTATAACCTGGGGGAGCTGTTTTTT. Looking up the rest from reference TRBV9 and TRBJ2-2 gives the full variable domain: DSGVTQTPKHLITATGQRVTLRCSPRSGDLSVYWYQQSLDQGLQFLIQYYNGEERAKGNILERFSAQQFPDLHSELNLSSLELGDSALYFCASSLAYNLGELFFGEGSRLTVL.

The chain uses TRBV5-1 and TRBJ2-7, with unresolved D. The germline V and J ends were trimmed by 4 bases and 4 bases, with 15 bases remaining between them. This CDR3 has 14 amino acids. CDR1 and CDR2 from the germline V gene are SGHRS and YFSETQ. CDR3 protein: CASSPASTGYEQYF. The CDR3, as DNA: TGCGCCAGCAGCCCGGCTTCAACGGGTTACGAGCAGTACTTC.

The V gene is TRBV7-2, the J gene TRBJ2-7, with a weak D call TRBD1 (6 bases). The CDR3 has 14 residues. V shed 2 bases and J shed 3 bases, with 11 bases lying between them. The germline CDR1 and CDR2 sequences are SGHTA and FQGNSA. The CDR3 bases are TGTGCCAGCAGCTTAAATACAGGGCTCTACGAGCAGTACTTC. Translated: CASSLNTGLYEQYF.

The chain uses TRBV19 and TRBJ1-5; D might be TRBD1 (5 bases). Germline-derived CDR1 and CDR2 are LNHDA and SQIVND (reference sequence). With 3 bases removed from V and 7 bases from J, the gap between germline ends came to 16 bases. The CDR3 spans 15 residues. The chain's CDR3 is CASSIPGARGQPQHF. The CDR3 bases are TGTGCCAGTAGTATCCCCGGGGCCCGAGGGCAGCCCCAGCATTTT. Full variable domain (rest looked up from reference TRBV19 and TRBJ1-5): DGGITQSPKYLFRKEGQNVTLSCEQNLNHDAMYWYRQDPGQGLRLIYYSQIVNDFQKGDIAEGYSVSREKKESFPLTVTSAQKNPTAFYLCASSIPGARGQPQHFGDGTRLSIL.

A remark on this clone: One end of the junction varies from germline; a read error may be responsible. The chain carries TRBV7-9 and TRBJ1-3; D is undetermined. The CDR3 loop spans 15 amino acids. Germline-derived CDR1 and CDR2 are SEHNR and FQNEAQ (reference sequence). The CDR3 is CASSLGTSSGSTIYF. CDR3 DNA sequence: TGTGCCAGCAGTTTGGGTACGAGCTCTGGAAGCACCATATATTTT.

Written as DNA, the CDR3 is TGTGCCAGCACCATGCTCCCTCTGGGGGGCTCCTATAATTCACCCCTCCACTTT. Translation: CASTMLPLGGSYNSPLHF. The chain uses TRBV27 and TRBJ1-6, with D possibly matching TRBD1 (5 bases). From germline, CDR1 is MNHEY and CDR2 SMNVEV (reference sequence). The CDR3 is 18 amino acids. Deletions cut 7 bases from V and 0 bases from J, with 19 bases between.

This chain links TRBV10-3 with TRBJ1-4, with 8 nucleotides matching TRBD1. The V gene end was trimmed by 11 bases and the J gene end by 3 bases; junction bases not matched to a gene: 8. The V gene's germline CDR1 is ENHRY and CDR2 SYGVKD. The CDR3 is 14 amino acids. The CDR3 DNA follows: TGTGCCCACGGACAGGGTACGGCTAATGAAAAACTGTTTTTT. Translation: CAHGQGTANEKLFF.

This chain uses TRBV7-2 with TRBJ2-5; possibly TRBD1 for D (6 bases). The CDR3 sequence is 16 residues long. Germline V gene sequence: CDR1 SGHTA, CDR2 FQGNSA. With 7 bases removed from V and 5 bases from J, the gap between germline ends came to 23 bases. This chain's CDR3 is CASTREGVPGVETQYF. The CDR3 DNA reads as TGTGCCAGCACCCGCGAGGGGGTCCCGGGTGTCGAGACCCAGTACTTC.

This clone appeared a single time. This CDR3 reads CASHWRGTNQPQHF. The CDR3 DNA reads as TGTGCCAGTCACTGGAGGGGAACCAATCAGCCCCAGCATTTT. The chain combines TRBV19 with TRBJ1-5, with D perhaps TRBD1 (5 bases). V was pared by 8 bases and J by 3 bases, with 14 bases between. The CDR3 extends over 14 amino acids. The germline V gene has CDR1 LNHDA and CDR2 SQIVND (reference sequence).

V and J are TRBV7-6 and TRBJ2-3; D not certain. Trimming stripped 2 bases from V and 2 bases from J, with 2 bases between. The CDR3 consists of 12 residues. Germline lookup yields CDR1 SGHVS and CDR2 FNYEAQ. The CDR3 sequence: CASSLYTDTQYF. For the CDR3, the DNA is TGTGCCAGCAGCTTATACACAGATACGCAGTATTTT.

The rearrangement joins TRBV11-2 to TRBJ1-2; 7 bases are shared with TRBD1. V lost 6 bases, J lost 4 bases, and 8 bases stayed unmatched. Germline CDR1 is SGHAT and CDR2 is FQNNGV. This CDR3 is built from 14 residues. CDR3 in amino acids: CASRALRGGYGYTF. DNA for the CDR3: TGTGCCAGCAGAGCTCTCAGGGGGGGCTATGGCTACACCTTC.

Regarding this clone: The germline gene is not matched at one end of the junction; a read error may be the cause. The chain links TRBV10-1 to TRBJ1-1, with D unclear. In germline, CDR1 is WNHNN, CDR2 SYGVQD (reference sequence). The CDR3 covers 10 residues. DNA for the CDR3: TGCGCCAGCAGTATTTCGGGGAGGGCCTTT. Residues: CASSISGRAF.

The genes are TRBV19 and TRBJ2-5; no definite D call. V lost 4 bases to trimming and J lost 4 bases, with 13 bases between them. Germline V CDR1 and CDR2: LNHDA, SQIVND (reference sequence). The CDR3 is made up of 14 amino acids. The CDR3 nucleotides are TGTGCCAGTAGTACCCTACACGGCCCAGAGACCCAGTACTTC. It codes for CASSTLHGPETQYF.

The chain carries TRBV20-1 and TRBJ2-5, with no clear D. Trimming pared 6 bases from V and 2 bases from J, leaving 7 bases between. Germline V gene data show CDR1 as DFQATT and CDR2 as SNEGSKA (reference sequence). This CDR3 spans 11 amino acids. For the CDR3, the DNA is TGCAGTGCCCGGCAGCAAGAGACCCAGTACTTC. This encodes CSARQQETQYF.

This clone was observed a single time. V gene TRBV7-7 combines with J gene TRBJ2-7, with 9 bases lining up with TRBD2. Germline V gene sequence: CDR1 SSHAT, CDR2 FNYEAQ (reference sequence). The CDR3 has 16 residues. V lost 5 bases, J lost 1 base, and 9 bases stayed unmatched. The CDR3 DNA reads TGTGCCAGCAGCCCCTCTAGCGGGAAAGGGTCCTACGAGCAGTACTTC. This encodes CASSPSSGKGSYEQYF.

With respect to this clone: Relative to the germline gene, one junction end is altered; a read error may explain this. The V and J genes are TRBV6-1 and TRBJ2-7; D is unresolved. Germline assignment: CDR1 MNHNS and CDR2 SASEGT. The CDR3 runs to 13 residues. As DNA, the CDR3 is TGTGTCAGCAGTCAAGCGCCGACCTACGAGCAGTACTTC. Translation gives CVSSQAPTYEQYF.

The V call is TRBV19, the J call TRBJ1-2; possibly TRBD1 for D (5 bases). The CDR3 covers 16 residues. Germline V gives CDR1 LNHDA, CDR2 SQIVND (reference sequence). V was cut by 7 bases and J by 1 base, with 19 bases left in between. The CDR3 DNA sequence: TGTGCCAGTAATGGTCAGGGAACCATCAATAACTATGGCTACACCTTC. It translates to CASNGQGTINNYGYTF. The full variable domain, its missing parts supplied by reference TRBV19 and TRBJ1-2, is DGGITQSPKYLFRKEGQNVTLSCEQNLNHDAMYWYRQDPGQGLRLIYYSQIVNDFQKGDIAEGYSVSREKKESFPLTVTSAQKNPTAFYLCASNGQGTINNYGYTFGSGTRLTVV.

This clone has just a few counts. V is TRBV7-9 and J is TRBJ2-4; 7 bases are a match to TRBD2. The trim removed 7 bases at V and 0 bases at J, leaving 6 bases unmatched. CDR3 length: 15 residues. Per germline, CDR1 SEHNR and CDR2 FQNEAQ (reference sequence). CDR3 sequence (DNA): TGTGCCAGCACCCCCAGCGGGGAAGCCAAAAACATTCAGTACTTC. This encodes CASTPSGEAKNIQYF. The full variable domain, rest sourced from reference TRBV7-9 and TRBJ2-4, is DTGVSQNPRHKITKRGQNVTFRCDPISEHNRLYWYRQTLGQGPEFLTYFQNEAQLEKSRLLSDRFSAERPKGSFSTLEIQRTEQGDSAMYLCASTPSGEAKNIQYFGAGTRLSVL.

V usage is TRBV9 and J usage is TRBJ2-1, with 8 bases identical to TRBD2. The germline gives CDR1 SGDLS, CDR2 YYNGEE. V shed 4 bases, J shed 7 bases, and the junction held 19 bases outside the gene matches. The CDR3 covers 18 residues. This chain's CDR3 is CASSRPRDGSGSWNEQFF. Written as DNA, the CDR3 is TGTGCCAGCAGCAGGCCTCGTGATGGAAGCGGGAGTTGGAATGAGCAGTTCTTC. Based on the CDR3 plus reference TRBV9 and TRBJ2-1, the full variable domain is DSGVTQTPKHLITATGQRVTLRCSPRSGDLSVYWYQQSLDQGLQFLIQYYNGEERAKGNILERFSAQQFPDLHSELNLSSLELGDSALYFCASSRPRDGSGSWNEQFFGPGTRLTVL.

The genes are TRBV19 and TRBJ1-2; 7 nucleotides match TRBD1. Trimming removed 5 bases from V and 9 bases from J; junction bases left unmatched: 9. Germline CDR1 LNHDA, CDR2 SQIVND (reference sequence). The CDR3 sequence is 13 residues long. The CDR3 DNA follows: TGTGCCAGTAGTGCGAGTAGGGACAGCAGCTACACCTTC. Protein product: CASSASRDSSYTF.